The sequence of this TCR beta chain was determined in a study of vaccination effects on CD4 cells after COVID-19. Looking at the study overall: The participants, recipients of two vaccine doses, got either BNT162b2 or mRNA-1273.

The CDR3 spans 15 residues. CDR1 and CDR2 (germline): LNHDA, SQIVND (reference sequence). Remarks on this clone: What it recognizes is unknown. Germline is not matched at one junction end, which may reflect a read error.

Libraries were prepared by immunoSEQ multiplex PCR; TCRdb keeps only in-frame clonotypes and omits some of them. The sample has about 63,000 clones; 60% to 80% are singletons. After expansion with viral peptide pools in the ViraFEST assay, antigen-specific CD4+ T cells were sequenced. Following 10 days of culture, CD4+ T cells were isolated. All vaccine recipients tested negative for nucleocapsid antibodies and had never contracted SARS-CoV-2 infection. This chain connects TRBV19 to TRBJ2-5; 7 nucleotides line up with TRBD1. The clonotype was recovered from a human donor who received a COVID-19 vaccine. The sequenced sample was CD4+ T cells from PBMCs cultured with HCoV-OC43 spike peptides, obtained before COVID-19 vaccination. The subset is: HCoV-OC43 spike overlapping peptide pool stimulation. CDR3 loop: CASSIDRAFRETQYF. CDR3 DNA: TGTGCCAGTAGCATAGACAGGGCGTTTCGGGAGACCCAGTACTTC.